The 9 T cell receptor beta chains below come from one sample, sequenced in a study of neoadjuvant nivolumab and ipilimumab in lung cancer. TCRdb's table, derived via immunoSEQ multiplex PCR, lists solely in-frame clones and lacks some. The data contain fewer than 25,000 clones, under 90% of them seen just once; the ten biggest clones take up 20% to 25%. This sample comprised peripheral blood, obtained before neoadjuvant nivolumab, alone or with ipilimumab. The receptors shown here come from an adult with non-small cell lung cancer.

CDR3 sequence reads: CATSRGLLYYEQYF. The CDR3 DNA sequence: TGTGCCACCAGCAGAGGTCTTCTCTACTACGAGCAGTACTTC. The rearrangement joins TRBV15 to TRBJ2-7; no clear D gene. Between the trimmed V and J ends, which lost 1 base and 3 bases, there was a span of 10 bases. Germline CDR1 reads LNHNV; CDR2 reads YYDKDF (reference sequence). CDR3 size: 14 residues.

This clone showed up just once. V is TRBV9 and J is TRBJ2-5; 9 bases are shared with TRBD2. This CDR3 has 15 residues. V was pared by 2 bases and J by 3 bases, with 5 bases of the junction left unmatched. CDR1 is SGDLS, CDR2 YYNGEE, per germline. The CDR3 DNA reads TGTGCCAGCAGCGTTAGCGGGGGCTTAGAAGAGACCCAGTACTTC. Its protein is CASSVSGGLEETQYF.

This clone has more than one count but fewer than ten. The gene calls are TRBV7-9 and TRBJ2-7, with 7 positions matching TRBD1. V was clipped by 5 bases and J by 3 bases; unmatched bases: 4. There are 13 residues in the CDR3. Germline lookup yields CDR1 SEHNR and CDR2 FQNEAQ (reference sequence). CDR3 residues: CASSARDSYEQYF. CDR3 bases: TGTGCCAGCAGCGCGAGGGACAGCTACGAGCAGTACTTC.

The rearrangement joins TRBV9 to TRBJ1-2; TRBD1 matches at 8 bases. The CDR3 sequence is 15 residues long. J was trimmed by 2 bases and V by 4 bases; bases with no gene match: 7. CDR1 SGDLS and CDR2 YYNGEE come from the germline V gene. CDR3 in amino acids: CASSSGTGKNYGYTF. In DNA, the CDR3 is TGTGCCAGCAGCTCCGGGACAGGAAAGAACTATGGCTACACCTTC.

V usage is TRBV6-1 and J usage is TRBJ2-1; 7 nucleotides line up with TRBD2. The CDR3 covers 16 residues. The germline gives CDR1 MNHNS, CDR2 SASEGT. The trim removed 4 bases at V and 2 bases at J, leaving 8 bases unmatched. The CDR3 DNA reads as TGTGCCAGCAGTGTTCGTGCGGGAGCCCCCTACAATGAGCAGTTCTTC. It is translated as CASSVRAGAPYNEQFF.

This rearrangement joins TRBV4-3 to TRBJ2-2, with no clear D. The CDR3 covers 13 residues. Germline V lookup: CDR1 LGHNA, CDR2 YSLEER. V was clipped by 0 bases and J by 7 bases, with 6 bases between them. The CDR3 loop reads CASSQDRVGELFF. The CDR3 nucleotides read TGCGCCAGCAGCCAAGATCGTGTCGGGGAGCTGTTTTTT.

This clone was picked up a small number of times. The V gene is TRBV20-1, the J gene TRBJ1-2, with 8 bases identical to TRBD1. Trimming took 7 bases from V and 4 from J; bases not matched to a gene: 2. Germline lookup yields CDR1 DFQATT and CDR2 SNEGSKA (reference sequence). This CDR3 is built from 11 residues. The CDR3: CSVGQGYGYTF. CDR3 sequence (DNA): TGCAGTGTAGGACAGGGCTATGGCTACACCTTC.

The gene calls are TRBV5-4 and TRBJ2-7; 8 nucleotides match TRBD2. J was trimmed by 3 bases and V by 4 bases; bases with no gene match: 3. Germline V gene lookup returns CDR1 SGHNT and CDR2 YYREEE (reference sequence). The CDR3 covers 13 residues. CDR3 region: CASSLSGNYEQYF. In nucleotides, the CDR3 is TGTGCCAGCAGCCTTAGCGGGAACTACGAGCAGTACTTC. Complete variable domain (other parts from reference TRBV5-4 and TRBJ2-7): ETGVTQSPTHLIKTRGQQVTLRCSSQSGHNTVSWYQQALGQGPQFIFQYYREEENGRGNFPPRFSGLQFPNYSSELNVNALELDDSALYLCASSLSGNYEQYFGPGTRLTVT.

This clone occurred a few times. This rearrangement joins TRBV7-3 to TRBJ2-7; D not resolved. V was clipped by 3 bases and J by 0 bases, with 9 bases between them. CDR3 length: 14 residues. Germline values: CDR1 SGHTA, CDR2 FQGTGA. CDR3 nucleotides: TGTGCCAGCAGCTTGATACACGGCTCCTACGAGCAGTACTTC. It translates to CASSLIHGSYEQYF. Filled out from reference TRBV7-3 and TRBJ2-7, the complete variable domain reads GAGVSQTPSNKVTEKGKYVELRCDPISGHTALYWYRQSLGQGPEFLIYFQGTGAADDSGLPNDRFFAVRPEGSVSTLKIQRTERGDSAVYLCASSLIHGSYEQYFGPGTRLTVT.